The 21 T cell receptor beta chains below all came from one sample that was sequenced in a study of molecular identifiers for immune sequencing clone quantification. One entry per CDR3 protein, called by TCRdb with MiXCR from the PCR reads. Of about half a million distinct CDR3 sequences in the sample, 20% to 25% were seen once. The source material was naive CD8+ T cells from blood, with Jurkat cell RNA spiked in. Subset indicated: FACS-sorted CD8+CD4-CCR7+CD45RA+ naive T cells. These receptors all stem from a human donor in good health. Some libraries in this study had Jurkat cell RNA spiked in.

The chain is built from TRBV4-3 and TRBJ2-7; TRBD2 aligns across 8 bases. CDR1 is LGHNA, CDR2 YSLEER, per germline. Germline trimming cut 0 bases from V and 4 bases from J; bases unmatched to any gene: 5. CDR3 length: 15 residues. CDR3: CASSQDLGLGYEQYF. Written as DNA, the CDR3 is TGCGCCAGCAGCCAAGATTTGGGACTAGGATACGAGCAGTACTTC.

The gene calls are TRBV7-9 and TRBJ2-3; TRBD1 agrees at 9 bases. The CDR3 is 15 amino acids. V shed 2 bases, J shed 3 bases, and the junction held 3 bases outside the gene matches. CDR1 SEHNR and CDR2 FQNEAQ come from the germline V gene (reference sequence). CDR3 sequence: CASSLSGTGTDTQYF. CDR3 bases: TGTGCCAGCAGCTTATCCGGGACAGGGACAGATACGCAGTATTTT.

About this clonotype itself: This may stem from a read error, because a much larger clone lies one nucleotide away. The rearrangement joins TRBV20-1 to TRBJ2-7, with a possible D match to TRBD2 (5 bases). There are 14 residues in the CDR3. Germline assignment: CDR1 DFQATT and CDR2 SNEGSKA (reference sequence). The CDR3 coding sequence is TGCAGTGCTAGCCCTAGCATCCCCGACTACGAGCGGTACTTC. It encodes CSASPSIPDYERYF.

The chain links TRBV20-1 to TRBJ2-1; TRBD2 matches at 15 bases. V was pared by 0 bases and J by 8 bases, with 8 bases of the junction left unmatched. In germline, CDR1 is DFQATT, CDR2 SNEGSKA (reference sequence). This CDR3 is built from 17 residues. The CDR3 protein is CSARDRGTSGRTDEQFF. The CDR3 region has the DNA TGCAGTGCTAGAGATAGGGGGACTAGCGGGAGGACGGATGAGCAGTTCTTC.

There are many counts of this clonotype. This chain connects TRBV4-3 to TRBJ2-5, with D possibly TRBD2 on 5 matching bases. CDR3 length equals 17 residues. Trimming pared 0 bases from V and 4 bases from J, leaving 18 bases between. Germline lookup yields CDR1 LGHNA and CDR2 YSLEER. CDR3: CASSQELVGFSVETQYF. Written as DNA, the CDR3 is TGCGCCAGCAGCCAAGAACTAGTGGGTTTCAGTGTAGAGACCCAGTACTTC.

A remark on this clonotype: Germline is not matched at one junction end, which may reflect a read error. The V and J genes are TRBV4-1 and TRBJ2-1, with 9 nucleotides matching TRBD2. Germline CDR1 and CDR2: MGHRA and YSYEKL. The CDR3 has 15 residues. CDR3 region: CANSQVVLAGNEQFF. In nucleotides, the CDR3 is TGCGCCAACAGCCAAGTAGTTCTAGCGGGGAATGAGCAGTTCTTC.

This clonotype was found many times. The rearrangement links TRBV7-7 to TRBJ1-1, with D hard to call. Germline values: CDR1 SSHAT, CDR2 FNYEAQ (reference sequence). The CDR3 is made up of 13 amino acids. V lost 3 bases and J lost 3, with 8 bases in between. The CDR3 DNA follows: TGTGCCAGCAGCTTTACGGCGGACACTGAAGCTTTCTTT. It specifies CASSFTADTEAFF.

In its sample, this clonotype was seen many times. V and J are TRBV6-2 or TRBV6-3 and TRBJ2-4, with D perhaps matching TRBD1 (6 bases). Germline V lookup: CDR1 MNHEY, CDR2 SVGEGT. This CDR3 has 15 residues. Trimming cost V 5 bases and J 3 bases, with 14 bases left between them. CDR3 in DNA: TGTGCCAGCAGTCCCACAGGGTTGGTCAAAAACATTCAGTACTTC. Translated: CASSPTGLVKNIQYF.

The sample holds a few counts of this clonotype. The CDR3 coding sequence is TGTGCCAGTAGTATGGCGGGGGGCTGGACAGATACGCAGTATTTT. It encodes CASSMAGGWTDTQYF. This chain connects TRBV19 to TRBJ2-3; TRBD2 aligns across 8 bases. This CDR3 has 15 amino acids. The V and J ends lost 3 bases and 3 bases, in that order; junction bases with no gene match: 5. CDR1 and CDR2 (germline): LNHDA, SQIVND (reference sequence).

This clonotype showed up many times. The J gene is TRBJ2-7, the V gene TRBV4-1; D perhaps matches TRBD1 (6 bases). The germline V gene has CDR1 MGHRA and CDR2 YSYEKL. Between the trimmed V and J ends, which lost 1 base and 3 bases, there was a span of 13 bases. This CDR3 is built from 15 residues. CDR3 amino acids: CASSQVLTGIYEQYF. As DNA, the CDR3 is TGCGCCAGCAGCCAAGTTCTTACAGGGATCTACGAGCAGTACTTC.

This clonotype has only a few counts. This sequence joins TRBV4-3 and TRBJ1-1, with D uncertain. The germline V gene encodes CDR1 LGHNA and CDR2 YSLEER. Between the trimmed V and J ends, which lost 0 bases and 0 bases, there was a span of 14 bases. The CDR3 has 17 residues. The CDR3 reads CASSQDGFGSLNTEAFF. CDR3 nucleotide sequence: TGCGCCAGCAGCCAAGATGGTTTCGGCAGCTTGAACACTGAAGCTTTCTTT.

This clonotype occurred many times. In DNA, the CDR3 is TGCAGTGCTAGGTTAGGGGGTCAAGCAGATACGCAGTATTTT. This translates into CSARLGGQADTQYF. The chain recombines TRBV20-1 with TRBJ2-3, with D maybe TRBD1 (6 bases). The CDR3 contains 14 residues. CDR1 is DFQATT, CDR2 SNEGSKA, per germline (reference sequence). V shed 3 bases and J shed 4 bases, with 14 bases lying between them.

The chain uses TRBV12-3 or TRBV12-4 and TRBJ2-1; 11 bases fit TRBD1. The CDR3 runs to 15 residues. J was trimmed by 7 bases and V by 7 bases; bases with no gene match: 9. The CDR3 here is CASTRTGGVQNEQFF. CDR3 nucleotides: TGTGCCAGCACCCGGACAGGGGGCGTTCAGAATGAGCAGTTCTTC.

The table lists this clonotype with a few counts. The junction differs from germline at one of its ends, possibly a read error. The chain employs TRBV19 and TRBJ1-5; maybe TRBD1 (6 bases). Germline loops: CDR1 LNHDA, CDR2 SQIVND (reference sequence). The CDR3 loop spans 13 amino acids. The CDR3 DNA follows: TGTGCTAGTAATGCCCAGGGGAATCAGCCCCAGCATTTT. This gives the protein CASNAQGNQPQHF.

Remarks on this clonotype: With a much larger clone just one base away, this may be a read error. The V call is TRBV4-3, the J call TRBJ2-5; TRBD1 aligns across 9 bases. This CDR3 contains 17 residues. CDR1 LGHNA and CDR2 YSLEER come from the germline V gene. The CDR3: CANSQDYGTGFQETQYF. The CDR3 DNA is TGCGCCAACAGCCAAGATTACGGGACAGGGTTCCAAGAGACCCAGTACTTC.

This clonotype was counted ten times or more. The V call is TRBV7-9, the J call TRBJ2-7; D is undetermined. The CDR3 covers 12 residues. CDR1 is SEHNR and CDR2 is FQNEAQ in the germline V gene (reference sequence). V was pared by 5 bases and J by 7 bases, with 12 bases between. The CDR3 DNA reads TGTGCCAGCAGCCACTCGGTAGGGGAGCAGTACTTC. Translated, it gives CASSHSVGEQYF.

CDR3 coding DNA: TGTGCCAGCAGCTTAGATGCTAGCGGGGGGCGGATAGAACCCAGGCATCTGTCCGGGGAGCTGTTTTTT. Translating it yields CASSLDASGGRIEPRHLSGELFF. The V gene is TRBV7-6, the J gene TRBJ2-2; 11 positions match TRBD2. V was clipped by 1 base and J by 6 bases; unmatched bases: 25. The CDR3 length is 23 residues. The germline V gene has CDR1 SGHVS and CDR2 FNYEAQ.

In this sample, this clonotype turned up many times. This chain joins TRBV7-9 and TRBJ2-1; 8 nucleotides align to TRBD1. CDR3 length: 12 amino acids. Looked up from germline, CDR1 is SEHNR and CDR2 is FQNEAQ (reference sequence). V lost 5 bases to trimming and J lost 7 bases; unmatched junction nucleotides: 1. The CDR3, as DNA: TGTGCCAGCAGCCAGGGGGCGAATGAGCAGTTCTTC. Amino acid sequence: CASSQGANEQFF.

The CDR3, as DNA: TGTGCCAGCAGTTTACAGGTCTCCTACGAGCAGTACTTC. It specifies CASSLQVSYEQYF. V and J are TRBV27 and TRBJ2-7; D ambiguous. In germline, CDR1 is MNHEY, CDR2 SMNVEV (reference sequence). CDR3 length equals 13 residues. The germline V and J ends were trimmed by 2 bases and 0 bases, with 5 bases remaining between them.

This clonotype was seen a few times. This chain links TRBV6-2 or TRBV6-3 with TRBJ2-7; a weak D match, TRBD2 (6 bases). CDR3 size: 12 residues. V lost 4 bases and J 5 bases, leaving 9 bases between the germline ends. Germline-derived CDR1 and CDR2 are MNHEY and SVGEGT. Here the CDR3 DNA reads TGTGCCAGCAGTTGGCGACTAGACGAGCAGTACTTC. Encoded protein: CASSWRLDEQYF.

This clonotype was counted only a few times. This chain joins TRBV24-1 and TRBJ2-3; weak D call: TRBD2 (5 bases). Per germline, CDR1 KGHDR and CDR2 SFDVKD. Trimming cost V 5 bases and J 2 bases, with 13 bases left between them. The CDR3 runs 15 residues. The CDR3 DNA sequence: TGTGCCACCAGTGGTGACTACCGAGACACAGATACGCAGTATTTT. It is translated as CATSGDYRDTDTQYF.